This paragraph covers one T cell receptor beta chain sequence. The antigen is undetermined. V dropped 1 base and J dropped 1 base, with 7 bases sitting between them. This CDR3 has 13 residues. Germline V gene sequence: CDR1 SQVTM, CDR2 ANQGSEA. In the original workflow: Individual samples carried between about 20,000 and 700,000 TCRs, with some 100,000 as the median. MiXCR, run by TCRdb on the RACE reads, gives a single entry per CDR3 protein. V and J calls and clone size were set by TCRdb, not the authors. The sample has roughly 100,000 distinct CDR3 sequences, around 34% seen once. Time point noted: patch test 3, about 24 weeks after DPC sensitization. As to treatment: therapeutic diphenylcyclopropenone sensitization with weekly scalp DPC. The data were taken from a study of human T cells and chemical hapten exposure. Study in general: Patches that contained 0.01% DPC were applied to the upper back and read at 6 days. The study's findings and limits: Positive correlation was observed between PT1 expanded TCR counts and patch test score. Alopecia was present in the donors, so their immune response may differ from healthy people's.

V and J are TRBV29-1 and TRBJ1-1, with no clear D. The starting material was whole blood, obtained in connection with sensitization to the hapten diphenylcyclopropenone (DPC). The sequence came from a middle-aged man with alopecia areata. Some clones in this sample may be carry-over from other donors' samples. The CDR3 region has the DNA TGCAGCGTTGAAGGGGTAGGGAACACTGAAGCTTTCTTT. This gives the protein CSVEGVGNTEAFF.